The 29 T cell receptor beta chains given below trace back to one sample, sequenced in a study of blood T cells in healthy people across ages. A second PCR of 7 to 11 cycles used a sample-barcoded 5' primer and a J-beta primer mix. TCRdb processed the 5' RACE reads anew with MiXCR; each CDR3 protein has one entry. Found here are approximately 800,000 distinct CDR3 sequences, roughly 64% of them singletons; the top ten hold 20% to 25%. The material sequenced was blood. These receptors all come from a man aged 30 to 39 in good health.

This rearrangement joins TRBV7-2 to TRBJ1-5; D is uncertain. Per the germline V gene, CDR1 is SGHTA and CDR2 is FQGNSA. This CDR3 spans 15 amino acids. Between the trimmed V and J ends, which lost 2 bases and 4 bases, there was a span of 12 bases. The CDR3, as DNA: TGTGCCAGCAGCTTATTGGGAACCAGTAATCAGCCCCAGCATTTT. Translating gives CASSLLGTSNQPQHF.

This clonotype was counted between two and nine times. V and J are TRBV7-8 and TRBJ2-5; no firm D call. Between the trimmed V and J ends, which lost 5 bases and 4 bases, there was a span of 14 bases. The V gene's germline CDR1 is SGHVS and CDR2 FQNEAQ. The CDR3 extends over 14 amino acids. The CDR3 loop is CASSPGSSRETQYF. CDR3 bases: TGTGCCAGCAGCCCCGGGTCCTCCCGAGAGACCCAGTACTTC.

The chain joins TRBV7-2 to TRBJ2-3, with D possibly matching TRBD1 (6 bases). Trimming took 5 bases from V and 4 from J, leaving 13 bases between them. The CDR3 is made up of 14 amino acids. CDR1 and CDR2 (germline): SGHTA, FQGNSA. CDR3 region: CASSQGSGPDTQYF. CDR3 nucleotide sequence: TGTGCCAGCAGCCAGGGGTCGGGACCAGATACGCAGTATTTT.

The chain joins TRBV10-3 to TRBJ2-1; D call uncertain. CDR1 ENHRY and CDR2 SYGVKD come from the germline V gene. The CDR3 covers 11 residues. The V and J ends lost 0 bases and 10 bases respectively, with 4 bases between them. The CDR3 sequence: CAISESGEQFF. Written as DNA, the CDR3 is TGTGCCATCAGTGAGTCGGGGGAGCAGTTCTTC.

The gene calls are TRBV2 and TRBJ2-7; 7 bases match TRBD1. The CDR3 is made up of 15 amino acids. V shed 5 bases and J 5 bases; nucleotides not matched to a gene: 12. Germline CDR1 and CDR2: SNHLY and FYNNEI. CDR3 sequence (DNA): TGTGCCAGCAGTCGTGGCCGAACAGGGGTTAACGAGCAGTACTTC. Amino acids: CASSRGRTGVNEQYF. Drawing the rest from reference TRBV2 and TRBJ2-7, the complete variable domain is EPEVTQTPSHQVTQMGQEVILRCVPISNHLYFYWYRQILGQKVEFLVSFYNNEISEKSEIFDDQFSVERPDGSNFTLKIRSTKLEDSAMYFCASSRGRTGVNEQYFGPGTRLTVT.

This rearrangement joins TRBV6-1 to TRBJ2-6; tentative D call: TRBD1 (6 bases). Trimming removed 6 bases at V and 0 bases at J, with 24 bases between. Germline-derived CDR1 and CDR2 are MNHNS and SASEGT. CDR3 length equals 20 residues. CDR3 amino acids: CASSRRLLGAVSSGANVLTF. In DNA form, the CDR3 reads TGTGCCAGCAGCAGGAGACTTCTGGGGGCAGTGAGCTCTGGGGCCAACGTCCTGACTTTC.

This clonotype was counted a few times. CDR3 residues: CASSTYYTGELFF. The DNA of the CDR3 is TGTGCCAGCAGCACGTATTACACCGGGGAGCTGTTTTTT. The rearrangement joins TRBV11-2 to TRBJ2-2; no clear D gene. Germline CDR1 is SGHAT and CDR2 is FQNNGV. The CDR3 runs 13 residues. Trimming took 5 bases from V and 3 from J, leaving 7 bases between them.

The CDR3 coding sequence is TGCAGTGAGCTTGGGCAGGCGCCATCATATACGCAGTATTTT. Its protein is CSELGQAPSYTQYF. This rearrangement joins TRBV20-1 to TRBJ2-3; D uncertain. Germline values: CDR1 DFQATT, CDR2 SNEGSKA (reference sequence). Trimming shortened V by 7 bases and J by 7 bases, and 21 bases separated the two germline ends. The CDR3 is made up of 14 amino acids.

This clonotype was seen only a few times. The chain uses TRBV5-1 and TRBJ2-7, with a tentative D call TRBD2 (6 bases). This CDR3 comprises 15 residues. V gave up 1 base and J gave up 6 bases, with 17 bases separating them. Germline V lookup: CDR1 SGHRS, CDR2 YFSETQ. The CDR3 DNA is TGCGCCAGCAGCTTGCGGGATCGCGGGGCTGCCGAGCAGTACTTC. It yields the protein CASSLRDRGAAEQYF.

The CDR3 nucleotides read TGCAGTGCGAGGCGGGGCGGTAGCACAGATACGCAGTATTTT. Residues: CSARRGGSTDTQYF. The V gene is TRBV20-1, the J gene TRBJ2-3; D is perhaps TRBD2 (6 bases). The CDR3 runs to 14 residues. Germline V gene lookup returns CDR1 DFQATT and CDR2 SNEGSKA (reference sequence). Trimming left V 6 bases short and J 0 bases short, with 13 bases between.

The chain links TRBV28 to TRBJ2-7; D ambiguous. The CDR3 extends over 13 amino acids. Trimming pared 3 bases from V and 6 bases from J, leaving 12 bases between. Germline-derived CDR1 and CDR2 are MDHEN and SYDVKM. The CDR3 coding sequence is TGTGCCAGCAGTTTCCCCCCGTCATCCGAGCAGTACTTC. Protein product: CASSFPPSSEQYF.

V gene TRBV6-2 or TRBV6-3 combines with J gene TRBJ2-4, with TRBD2 identical over 10 bases. The CDR3 has 16 residues. CDR1 is MNHEY, CDR2 SVGEGT, per germline. Germline trimming cut 2 bases from V and 12 bases from J; bases unmatched to any gene: 13. The CDR3 reads CASSYGPAGGPAGQYF. The CDR3 nucleotides are TGTGCCAGCAGTTACGGGCCAGCGGGAGGGCCGGCTGGTCAGTACTTC.

The rearrangement links TRBV29-1 to TRBJ2-7; 7 bases agree with TRBD1. Germline V lookup: CDR1 SQVTM, CDR2 ANQGSEA. The V gene end was trimmed by 6 bases and the J gene end by 3 bases; junction bases not matched to a gene: 8. The CDR3 has 13 residues. The CDR3 DNA reads TGCAGCGTAGCCGGGACAGCTAACTACGAGCAGTACTTC. As protein: CSVAGTANYEQYF.

CDR3 DNA sequence: TGTGCCAGCAGCCCGCCGGACAGGGCGCCCTACGAGCAGTACTTC. Translated: CASSPPDRAPYEQYF. This chain links TRBV9 with TRBJ2-7; 8 bases align to TRBD1. J gave up 2 bases and V 4 bases, and 8 bases lay outside the gene matches. The CDR3 has 15 amino acids. The germline V gene has CDR1 SGDLS and CDR2 YYNGEE.

This sequence joins TRBV12-3 or TRBV12-4 and TRBJ2-2, with D uncertain. Deletions cut 3 bases from V and 3 bases from J, with 8 bases between. The CDR3 sequence is 14 residues long. The CDR3 bases are TGTGCCAGCAGTTTGGCAGACTACACCGGGGAGCTGTTTTTT. Encoded protein: CASSLADYTGELFF.

This chain connects TRBV7-2 to TRBJ2-7, with 7 nucleotides matching TRBD2. The tail of the sequence fits TRBJ2-4 better, so the J call may be wrong. The CDR3 is made up of 17 amino acids. The germline CDR1 and CDR2 sequences are SGHTA and FQGNSA. Written as DNA, the CDR3 is TGTGCCAGCAGCAAACCACCTAGCGGTGAAAAGAAAAACATTCAGTACTTC. Amino acids: CASSKPPSGEKKNIQYF.

The chain has TRBV6-5 and TRBJ2-3, with 7 bases matching TRBD2. The germline CDR1 and CDR2 sequences are MNHEY and SVGAGI. J was trimmed by 5 bases and V by 5 bases; bases with no gene match: 4. The CDR3 length is 13 residues. CDR3 residues: CASSDGEGDTQYF. CDR3 nucleotides: TGTGCCAGCAGTGACGGGGAGGGAGATACGCAGTATTTT.

This clonotype turned up a few times. V is TRBV11-3 and J is TRBJ2-1; D possibly corresponds to TRBD2 (6 bases). The CDR3 consists of 13 residues. The ends were cut back, 5 bases at V and 8 bases at J, with 13 bases in the middle. Germline-derived CDR1 and CDR2 are SGHNT and YENEEA. Here the CDR3 DNA reads TGTGCCAGCAGCGGGACTCCTCTGGATGAGCAGTTCTTC. Amino acids: CASSGTPLDEQFF. The complete variable domain, with remaining parts taken from reference TRBV11-3 and TRBJ2-1, reads EAGVVQSPRYKIIEKKQPVAFWCNPISGHNTLYWYLQNLGQGPELLIRYENEEAVDDSQLPKDRFSAERLKGVDSTLKIQPAELGDSAVYLCASSGTPLDEQFFGPGTRLTVL.

This clonotype turned up a few times. The chain is built from TRBV29-1 and TRBJ1-2, with D perhaps TRBD1 (6 bases). Germline CDR1 SQVTM, CDR2 ANQGSEA. This CDR3 is built from 12 residues. The V gene lost 5 bases and the J gene lost 2 bases, with 9 bases spanning the gap. The CDR3 DNA reads TGCAGCGTTACAAGGGGGAACTATGGCTACACCTTC. Its translation: CSVTRGNYGYTF.

This clonotype came up many times. V is TRBV7-2 and J is TRBJ2-3; tentative D call: TRBD2 (7 bases). V was shortened by 4 bases and J by 2 bases, with 19 bases between the two germline ends. Looked up from germline, CDR1 is SGHTA and CDR2 is FQGNSA. This CDR3 is built from 17 residues. CDR3 in amino acids: CASSSPLGGVHTDTQYF. CDR3 coding DNA: TGTGCCAGCAGCTCCCCACTAGGGGGGGTCCACACAGATACGCAGTATTTT.

In its sample, this clonotype was seen a few times. The genes are TRBV29-1 and TRBJ2-3; D is unclear. Trimming stripped 4 bases from V and 3 bases from J, with 11 bases between. Germline V lookup: CDR1 SQVTM, CDR2 ANQGSEA. The CDR3 runs to 13 residues. CDR3 amino acids: CSVGTDGTDTQYF. The CDR3 DNA reads as TGCAGCGTTGGGACCGATGGGACAGATACGCAGTATTTT.

This clonotype was counted once. The chain combines TRBV29-1 with TRBJ2-5; TRBD2 aligns across 7 bases. J gave up 11 bases and V 4 bases, and 13 bases lay outside the gene matches. CDR1 SQVTM and CDR2 ANQGSEA come from the germline V gene. This CDR3 spans 13 amino acids. Here the CDR3 DNA reads TGCAGCGTTGTCCGGGGACTAATCAATGAGCAGTACTTC. Translating gives CSVVRGLINEQYF.

This chain joins TRBV11-1 and TRBJ2-1; TRBD2 aligns across 7 bases. Germline CDR1 SGHAT, CDR2 FQDESV (reference sequence). The CDR3 spans 15 residues. V shed 2 bases and J 2 bases; nucleotides not matched to a gene: 3. CDR3 loop: CASSLWGGAYNEQFF. CDR3 in DNA: TGTGCCAGCAGCTTATGGGGGGGGGCCTACAATGAGCAGTTCTTC.

The gene calls are TRBV10-3 and TRBJ1-1; 7 bases match TRBD1. Germline values: CDR1 ENHRY, CDR2 SYGVKD. V shed 10 bases and J 0 bases; nucleotides not matched to a gene: 5. CDR3 size: 13 residues. This chain's CDR3 is CATTQGVNTEAFF. The CDR3 DNA sequence: TGTGCCACCACCCAGGGGGTGAACACTGAAGCTTTCTTT.

The chain joins TRBV20-1 to TRBJ2-5; D is possibly TRBD1 or TRBD2 (5 bases each). This CDR3 spans 15 amino acids. Germline-derived CDR1 and CDR2 are DFQATT and SNEGSKA (reference sequence). The V end lost 6 bases, the J end lost 2 bases, and 19 bases lay between the germline ends. The CDR3 region is CSAQSLGLAQETQYF. CDR3 nucleotides: TGCAGTGCACAATCCCTGGGGCTAGCACAAGAGACCCAGTACTTC.

To note about this clonotype: A clone one base away is much larger, so this may be a read error. The chain employs TRBV14 and TRBJ2-6; 8 bases map to TRBD1. The V gene end was trimmed by 2 bases and the J gene end by 1 base; junction bases not matched to a gene: 13. CDR3 length equals 20 residues. Germline V CDR1 and CDR2: SGHDN, FVKESK. In DNA form, the CDR3 reads TGTGCCAGCAGCCAACCAAGGAGGGGACAGGTTCGGTCTGGGGCCAACGTCCTGACTTTC. Translated, it gives CASSQPRRGQVRSGANVLTF.

The gene calls are TRBV27 and TRBJ2-7; 8 nucleotides align to TRBD2. CDR1 is MNHEY and CDR2 is SMNVEV in the germline V gene (reference sequence). Germline trimming cut 5 bases from V and 2 bases from J; bases unmatched to any gene: 8. This CDR3 is built from 15 residues. The CDR3 bases are TGTGCCAGCAGTCCCCTAGCGGGTTCAACCTACGAGCAGTACTTC. As protein: CASSPLAGSTYEQYF.

V is TRBV4-2 and J is TRBJ2-4; 15 nucleotides align to TRBD2. TRBJ2-7 matches the DNA end more closely, so the J call is doubtful. CDR1 is LGHNA, CDR2 YNFKEQ, per germline. CDR3 size: 18 residues. This CDR3 reads CASSTRTSGRASSYEQYF. CDR3 DNA: TGTGCCAGCAGCACACGGACTAGCGGGAGGGCGAGTTCCTACGAGCAGTACTTC.

This clonotype was observed at least ten times. The chain has TRBV20-1 and TRBJ2-5; unclear D gene. This CDR3 comprises 14 residues. Germline V lookup: CDR1 DFQATT, CDR2 SNEGSKA (reference sequence). Trimming left V 0 bases short and J 3 bases short, with 11 bases between. The CDR3 DNA sequence: TGCAGTGCTAGAGATCCCTACTCCAAAGAGACCCAGTACTTC. Protein product: CSARDPYSKETQYF.